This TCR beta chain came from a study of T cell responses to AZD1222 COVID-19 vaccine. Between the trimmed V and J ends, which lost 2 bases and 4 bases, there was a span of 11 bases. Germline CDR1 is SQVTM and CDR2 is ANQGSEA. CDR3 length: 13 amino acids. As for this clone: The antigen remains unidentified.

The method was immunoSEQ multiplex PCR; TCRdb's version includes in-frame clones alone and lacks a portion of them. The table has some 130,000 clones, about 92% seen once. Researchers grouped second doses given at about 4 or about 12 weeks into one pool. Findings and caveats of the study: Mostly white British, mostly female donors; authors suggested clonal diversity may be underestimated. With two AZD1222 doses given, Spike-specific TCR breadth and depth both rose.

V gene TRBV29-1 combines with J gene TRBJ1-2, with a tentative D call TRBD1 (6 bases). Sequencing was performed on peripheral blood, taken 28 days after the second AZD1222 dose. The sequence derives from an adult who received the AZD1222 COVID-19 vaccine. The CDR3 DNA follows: TGCAGCGTTGAACCCACAGGGTCCTATGGCTACACCTTC. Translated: CSVEPTGSYGYTF.